The 16 T cell receptor beta chains in this list originate from one sample, sequenced in a study of cytomegalovirus exposure and HLA in healthy donors. This PCR relied on a set of 60 Vbeta primers and 13 Jbeta primers. Profiled with immunoSEQ multiplex PCR; TCRdb holds only in-frame clones, not every one. Among under 200,000 clones listed, about three quarters were seen once. Sequences were obtained from PBMCs. These receptors all stem from a woman aged 25 to 45 in good health and CMV-seronegative.

The V gene is TRBV28, the J gene TRBJ2-3, with 7 positions matching TRBD1. Germline V gives CDR1 MDHEN, CDR2 SYDVKM. The CDR3 sequence is 14 residues long. The J segment lost 4 bases and the V segment lost 7 bases, leaving 8 bases of the junction unmatched. CDR3 sequence (DNA): TGTGCCAGCACCGTGACAGGGTCGGCAGATACGCAGTATTTT. Translating gives CASTVTGSADTQYF. The whole variable domain, remainder taken from reference TRBV28 and TRBJ2-3, is DVKVTQSSRYLVKRTGEKVFLECVQDMDHENMFWYRQDPGLGLRLIYFSYDVKMKEKGDIPEGYSVSREKKERFSLILESASTNQTSMYLCASTVTGSADTQYFGPGTRLTVL.

The chain couples TRBV16 to TRBJ1-1, with D tentatively TRBD1 (5 bases). Germline V lookup: CDR1 KGHSY, CDR2 FQNENV. The V end was cut by 2 bases, the J end by 5 bases, with 12 bases between. The length of the CDR3 is 14 residues. CDR3 residues: CASSQIGGSTEAFF. Here the CDR3 DNA reads TGTGCCAGCAGCCAAATCGGGGGGAGTACTGAAGCTTTCTTT.

The chain links TRBV7-8 to TRBJ1-2; a weak D match, TRBD1 (5 bases). The CDR3 has 14 amino acids. Germline V gives CDR1 SGHVS, CDR2 FQNEAQ. Trimming took 1 base from V and 3 from J, leaving 9 bases between them. The CDR3 is CASSLEGGDYGYTF. The CDR3 coding sequence is TGTGCCAGCAGCTTAGAGGGAGGGGACTATGGCTACACCTTC.

This clone was counted at least ten times. This rearrangement joins TRBV6-5 to TRBJ2-7; tentatively, D is TRBD1 (5 bases). Germline V gives CDR1 MNHEY, CDR2 SVGAGI. Trimming removed 5 bases from V and 7 bases from J, with 15 bases in between. The CDR3 loop spans 13 amino acids. CDR3 protein: CASSRGAMFEQYF. As DNA, the CDR3 is TGTGCCAGCAGTCGTGGGGCCATGTTTGAGCAGTACTTC.

This clone turned up a few times. This chain uses TRBV2 with TRBJ2-7; unclear D gene. Germline lookup yields CDR1 SNHLY and CDR2 FYNNEI. CDR3 length equals 14 residues. Trimming left V 4 bases short and J 3 bases short, with 13 bases between. CDR3 sequence: CASSGRYGYYEQYF. DNA for the CDR3: TGTGCCAGCAGTGGGCGGTACGGATACTACGAGCAGTACTTC. The full variable domain, completed using reference TRBV2 and TRBJ2-7, is EPEVTQTPSHQVTQMGQEVILRCVPISNHLYFYWYRQILGQKVEFLVSFYNNEISEKSEIFDDQFSVERPDGSNFTLKIRSTKLEDSAMYFCASSGRYGYYEQYFGPGTRLTVT.

The chain is built from TRBV28 and TRBJ1-2; D is perhaps TRBD1 (6 bases). CDR1 is MDHEN, CDR2 SYDVKM, per germline. The CDR3 is made up of 15 amino acids. The V end was cut by 7 bases, the J end by 8 bases, with 23 bases between. CDR3: CASITPMRGRGGYTF. Written as DNA, the CDR3 is TGTGCCAGCATTACCCCGATGCGGGGGCGGGGAGGCTACACCTTC.

This chain joins TRBV11-2 and TRBJ2-3, with TRBD1 as a possible D gene (5 bases). The germline gives CDR1 SGHAT, CDR2 FQNNGV. The CDR3 sequence is 18 residues long. The V and J ends lost 2 bases and 6 bases respectively, with 24 bases between them. CDR3 amino acids: CASSLPSPTGPAGDTQYF. The CDR3 DNA is TGTGCCAGCAGCTTACCAAGCCCTACAGGACCCGCTGGGGATACGCAGTATTTT. Complete variable domain (other parts from reference TRBV11-2 and TRBJ2-3): EAGVAQSPRYKIIEKRQSVAFWCNPISGHATLYWYQQILGQGPKLLIQFQNNGVVDDSQLPKDRFSAERLKGVDSTLKIQPAKLEDSAVYLCASSLPSPTGPAGDTQYFGPGTRLTVL.

The chain combines TRBV6-1 with TRBJ2-7, with 8 nucleotides matching TRBD1. The CDR3 totals 15 residues. Trimming removed 4 bases from V and 1 base from J; junction bases left unmatched: 6. Germline assignment: CDR1 MNHNS and CDR2 SASEGT. For the CDR3, the DNA is TGTGCCAGCAGTGTAGACAGGGGCTTATCCTACGAGCAGTACTTC. Translation gives CASSVDRGLSYEQYF.

The chain is built from TRBV28 and TRBJ2-7; the D gene is possibly TRBD2 (7 bases). CDR1 and CDR2 (germline): MDHEN, SYDVKM. The CDR3 consists of 14 residues. Trimming pared 5 bases from V and 4 bases from J, leaving 15 bases between. The CDR3 DNA follows: TGTGCCAGCAGTCGCGGAGGGGGGGGATACGAGCAGTACTTC. Translating it yields CASSRGGGGYEQYF.

The chain has TRBV7-8 and TRBJ2-5; 11 nucleotides match TRBD2. Germline V gene data show CDR1 as SGHVS and CDR2 as FQNEAQ. The CDR3 covers 16 residues. Germline trimming cut 3 bases from V and 7 bases from J; bases unmatched to any gene: 10. The CDR3 DNA sequence: TGTGCCAGCAGCTTCCCGACTAGCGGGGTCTTAGTGACCCAGTACTTC. It yields the protein CASSFPTSGVLVTQYF.

The chain links TRBV4-2 to TRBJ1-3; no clear D gene. The V end was cut by 0 bases, the J end by 8 bases, with 8 bases between. The CDR3 is 13 residues long. Looked up from germline, CDR1 is LGHNA and CDR2 is YNFKEQ. CDR3 amino acids: CASSQDRRDTIYF. CDR3 bases: TGTGCCAGCAGCCAAGATAGGAGGGACACCATATATTTT.

The genes are TRBV30 and TRBJ1-2, with TRBD1 matching over 9 bases. The germline gives CDR1 GTSNPN, CDR2 SVGIG (reference sequence). V lost 8 bases, J lost 5 bases, and 6 bases stayed unmatched. This CDR3 is 12 amino acids long. This chain's CDR3 is CARQGGGYGYTF. The CDR3 nucleotides are TGTGCCCGACAGGGGGGCGGGTATGGCTACACCTTC.

V is TRBV7-9 and J is TRBJ1-1; a weak D match, TRBD1 (5 bases). This CDR3 comprises 13 residues. Germline V CDR1 and CDR2: SEHNR, FQNEAQ (reference sequence). Trimming cost V 5 bases and J 6 bases, with 13 bases left between them. The CDR3, as DNA: TGTGCCAGCAGCCCCTCGGGAGGGGCTGAAGCTTTCTTT. Translation: CASSPSGGAEAFF.

This clone was observed a handful of times. The rearrangement links TRBV6-1 to TRBJ2-7; 11 nucleotides line up with TRBD2. Losses at the gene ends were 3 bases for V and 3 bases for J; bases not matched to a gene: 10. This CDR3 is built from 17 residues. Germline loops: CDR1 MNHNS, CDR2 SASEGT. DNA of the CDR3: TGTGCCAGCAGTGACCCCCTTAGCGGGAGGGTCGGCTACGAGCAGTACTTC. Residues: CASSDPLSGRVGYEQYF.

The chain is built from TRBV7-3 and TRBJ2-1, with 7 bases lining up with TRBD2. With 5 bases clipped from V and 9 bases from J, the junction kept 7 bases outside the gene matches. Per germline, CDR1 SGHTA and CDR2 FQGTGA. CDR3 length: 13 amino acids. The CDR3 is CASSPSTSAEQFF. In DNA, the CDR3 is TGTGCCAGCAGCCCCTCAACTAGCGCTGAGCAGTTCTTC.

The genes are TRBV2 and TRBJ2-1, with 7 bases fitting TRBD2. The CDR3 totals 16 residues. V shed 7 bases and J 5 bases; nucleotides not matched to a gene: 14. Germline values: CDR1 SNHLY, CDR2 FYNNEI. The CDR3 nucleotides read TGTGCCAGCACCGGCCCGCTGGGGAGGGCAGACAATGAGCAGTTCTTC. Translation gives CASTGPLGRADNEQFF.